This T cell receptor beta chain derives from a study of T cells in Graves' hyperthyroidism and ophthalmopathy. Findings and limits, study-wide: Blood also showed most of the thyroid clonotypes that were expanded above 0.001.

This clonotype was recorded a few times. Its target is not known. Amplified TCR beta CDR3 regions derived from RNA transcripts. TCR CDR3 regions were first amplified by RT-PCR with HTBI primers. MiXCR was run by TCRdb on the multiplex PCR reads, yielding one entry per CDR3 protein. This sample carries under 350,000 distinct CDR3 sequences, approximately 15% of them seen once, and the ten largest clones take around 8%. The CDR3 is 13 residues long. Germline-derived CDR1 and CDR2 are SGHRS and YFSETQ. Trimming removed 7 bases at V and 6 bases at J, with 17 bases between. The specimen sequenced was blood. This receptor was identified in a middle-aged woman with Graves' hyperthyroidism. This chain uses TRBV5-1 with TRBJ2-7; tentatively, D is TRBD2 (6 bases). The CDR3 nucleotides read TGCGCCAGCGAACTAACCCGGGGGAGCGAGCAGTACTTC. Residues: CASELTRGSEQYF.